The 32 T cell receptor beta chains reported below all come from one sample, sequenced in a study of graft-versus-host responses after intestinal transplantation. The protocol was immunoSEQ multiplex PCR, while the TCRdb copy is restricted to in-frame clones and leaves out a portion. The repertoire holds about 14,000 clones, with 35% to 45% as singletons. This specimen was alloreactive CD4+ T cells from a mixed lymphocyte reaction culture, taken before intestinal transplant. As to subset: CFSE-low proliferating T cells sorted from approximately 6-day pre-transplant mixed lymphocyte reaction (GvH or HvG direction). These TCRs come from a human patient who received an intestinal transplant.

This rearrangement joins TRBV19 to TRBJ1-2; D not resolved. CDR1 is LNHDA and CDR2 is SQIVND in the germline V gene (reference sequence). CDR3 length: 12 amino acids. V shed 7 bases and J shed 6 bases, with 12 bases lying between them. CDR3 bases: TGTGCCAGTATAGTTGGTTATCATGGCTACACCTTC. It codes for CASIVGYHGYTF.

The chain is built from TRBV7-9 and TRBJ1-1; 9 positions agree with TRBD1. Germline V gene lookup returns CDR1 SEHNR and CDR2 FQNEAQ (reference sequence). V trimming: 5 bases; J trimming: 6 bases; junction bases outside the gene matches: 10. The CDR3 loop spans 15 amino acids. DNA of the CDR3: TGTGCCAGCAGCCGACGGGACAGGGAGATGGCTGAAGCTTTCTTT. Encoded protein: CASSRRDREMAEAFF.

V and J are TRBV6-5 and TRBJ1-1; 7 bases align to TRBD1. This CDR3 comprises 13 residues. Per the germline V gene, CDR1 is MNHEY and CDR2 is SVGAGI. Losses at the gene ends were 3 bases for V and 4 bases for J; bases not matched to a gene: 2. CDR3 residues: CASSYPGGTEAFF. The CDR3 coding sequence is TGTGCCAGCAGTTATCCAGGGGGCACTGAAGCTTTCTTT.

The chain carries TRBV10-1 and TRBJ1-1; weak D call: TRBD1 (5 bases). The V and J ends lost 6 bases and 6 bases respectively, with 14 bases between them. The CDR3 runs to 13 residues. Germline CDR1 reads WNHNN; CDR2 reads SYGVQD (reference sequence). CDR3 DNA sequence: TGCGCCAGCAGCGACATGACAGAAGCTGAAGCTTTCTTT. Amino acid sequence: CASSDMTEAEAFF.

The genes are TRBV7-2 and TRBJ1-5; D gene unclear. The germline gives CDR1 SGHTA, CDR2 FQGNSA. The CDR3 spans 14 residues. Trimming removed 1 base at V and 5 bases at J, with 9 bases between. The CDR3 DNA reads as TGTGCCAGCAGCTTAGTGGGCTGGGATCAGCCCCAGCATTTT. It codes for CASSLVGWDQPQHF.

The chain uses TRBV27 and TRBJ2-6, with 7 bases that match TRBD1. This CDR3 comprises 15 residues. V dropped 6 bases and J dropped 2; count of bases not matched to a gene: 4. Germline V gene sequence: CDR1 MNHEY, CDR2 SMNVEV (reference sequence). The CDR3 DNA reads as TGTGCCAGCAGAAACCAGGGGGCTGGGGCCAACGTCCTGACTTTC. Encoded protein: CASRNQGAGANVLTF. The whole variable domain, remainder taken from reference TRBV27 and TRBJ2-6, is EAQVTQNPRYLITVTGKKLTVTCSQNMNHEYMSWYRQDPGLGLRQIYYSMNVEVTDKGDVPEGYKVSRKEKRNFPLILESPSPNQTSLYFCASRNQGAGANVLTFGAGSRLTVL.

CDR3 amino acids: CASSPRRQMLTYEQYF. CDR3 sequence (DNA): TGTGCCAGTAGTCCGCGTCGACAGATGCTAACGTACGAGCAGTACTTC. The J gene is TRBJ2-7, the V gene TRBV19, with D tentatively TRBD1 (5 bases). Germline-derived CDR1 and CDR2 are LNHDA and SQIVND (reference sequence). CDR3 length: 16 residues. Trimming took off 5 bases at V and 4 bases at J, with 21 bases between the two ends.

This chain joins TRBV19 and TRBJ1-6, with unresolved D. The CDR3 covers 13 residues. Looked up from germline, CDR1 is LNHDA and CDR2 is SQIVND (reference sequence). The V gene lost 7 bases and the J gene lost 8 bases, with 12 bases spanning the gap. CDR3 DNA sequence: TGTGCCAGTAAAAGAGGGATCGATTCACCCCTCCACTTT. Encoded protein: CASKRGIDSPLHF.

The rearrangement joins TRBV29-1 to TRBJ1-2; D perhaps matches TRBD1 (6 bases). CDR1 is SQVTM and CDR2 is ANQGSEA in the germline V gene. V shed 7 bases and J shed 4 bases, with 13 bases lying between them. This CDR3 has 12 amino acids. In DNA form, the CDR3 reads TGCAGCGGAGGGGGATTAGGCTATGGCTACACCTTC. Translation gives CSGGGLGYGYTF.

This clone was seen a few times. The CDR3 nucleotides are TGTGCCAGCAGTGAAGCGGGGCTGGGGCGGGGGGGCCAAGATACGCAGTATTTT. This translates into CASSEAGLGRGGQDTQYF. The genes are TRBV2 and TRBJ2-3; 9 nucleotides match TRBD2. Trimming removed 0 bases from V and 5 bases from J; junction bases left unmatched: 12. CDR3 length: 18 amino acids. The germline V gene encodes CDR1 SNHLY and CDR2 FYNNEI.

The chain has TRBV7-2 and TRBJ1-2, with TRBD1 matching 7 bases. This CDR3 contains 14 residues. J gave up 7 bases and V 5 bases, and 10 bases lay outside the gene matches. CDR1 and CDR2 from the germline V gene are SGHTA and FQGNSA. The CDR3 here is CASSPQTGYGGYTF. CDR3 coding DNA: TGTGCCAGCAGCCCACAGACAGGGTACGGTGGCTACACCTTC.

The chain has TRBV7-2 and TRBJ1-6; a weak D match, TRBD1 (5 bases). V lost 3 bases and J 5 bases, leaving 14 bases between the germline ends. CDR1 and CDR2 (germline): SGHTA, FQGNSA. CDR3 size: 16 residues. CDR3 sequence (DNA): TGTGCCAGCAGCTTCTTCCAGGGAGGGAATAATTCACCCCTCCACTTT. Residues: CASSFFQGGNNSPLHF.

CDR3 coding DNA: TGCGCCAGCAGCCAAGTAGCGGACAGCACAGATACGCAGTATTTT. Residues: CASSQVADSTDTQYF. The chain joins TRBV4-3 to TRBJ2-3, with D possibly matching TRBD2 (6 bases). CDR3 length: 15 amino acids. V was cut by 1 base and J by 0 bases, with 8 bases left in between. The germline V gene has CDR1 LGHNA and CDR2 YSLEER.

V gene TRBV19 combines with J gene TRBJ2-1, with 9 positions matching TRBD1. The CDR3 is made up of 16 amino acids. The germline gives CDR1 LNHDA, CDR2 SQIVND (reference sequence). With 4 bases clipped from V and 1 base from J, the junction kept 5 bases outside the gene matches. This chain's CDR3 is CASSTNDRGSYNEQFF. The CDR3 nucleotides are TGTGCCAGTAGTACAAACGACAGGGGGTCCTACAATGAGCAGTTCTTC.

V is TRBV9 and J is TRBJ2-7; the match to TRBD1 covers 8 bases. The ends lost 2 bases at V and 0 bases at J; junction bases unmatched: 7. Per the germline V gene, CDR1 is SGDLS and CDR2 is YYNGEE. This CDR3 is 16 amino acids long. This chain's CDR3 is CASSVTTGQASYEQYF. DNA of the CDR3: TGTGCCAGCAGCGTGACGACGGGACAGGCCTCCTACGAGCAGTACTTC.

This chain uses TRBV5-1 with TRBJ2-5, with D possibly being TRBD2 (5 bases). This CDR3 is 16 amino acids long. The V end was cut by 0 bases, the J end by 2 bases, with 14 bases between. The V gene's germline CDR1 is SGHRS and CDR2 YFSETQ. The CDR3 DNA reads TGCGCCAGCAGCTTGGCCCGGGGTACCCTACAAGAGACCCAGTACTTC. Amino acids: CASSLARGTLQETQYF.

For the CDR3, the DNA is TGTGCCAGCAGCCCGGGACAGATGAACACTGAAGCTTTCTTT. Its protein product is CASSPGQMNTEAFF. The rearrangement joins TRBV7-9 to TRBJ1-1, with 7 bases lining up with TRBD1. The length of the CDR3 is 14 residues. After removal of 5 bases from V and 0 bases from J, the junction contained 3 bases not matched to a gene. Germline CDR1 SEHNR, CDR2 FQNEAQ (reference sequence).

V gene TRBV11-3 combines with J gene TRBJ2-7, with D possibly matching TRBD2 (6 bases). The CDR3 has 15 residues. Germline V gives CDR1 SGHNT, CDR2 YENEEA. The V end was cut by 1 base, the J end by 0 bases, with 10 bases between. The CDR3 bases are TGTGCCAGCAGCTTAGGCGGGGCAGGCTCCTACGAGCAGTACTTC. Protein: CASSLGGAGSYEQYF.

The chain couples TRBV15 to TRBJ2-7, with D tentatively TRBD1 (6 bases). CDR1 is LNHNV, CDR2 YYDKDF, per germline (reference sequence). The CDR3 runs 14 residues. Trimming removed 1 base at V and 2 bases at J, with 9 bases between. The CDR3 here is CATSRGGGTYEQYF. The DNA of the CDR3 is TGTGCCACCAGCAGAGGAGGGGGAACCTACGAGCAGTACTTC.

This chain connects TRBV6-6 to TRBJ1-1, with D tentatively TRBD1 (5 bases). The V gene lost 4 bases and the J gene lost 1 base, with 7 bases spanning the gap. The germline V gene has CDR1 MNHNY and CDR2 SVGAGI (reference sequence). CDR3 length: 13 amino acids. This CDR3 is CASSFTGNTEAFF. The CDR3 DNA reads as TGTGCCAGCAGTTTTACAGGGAACACTGAAGCTTTCTTT.

This chain uses TRBV29-1 with TRBJ1-4; possibly TRBD1 for D (6 bases). The CDR3 sequence is 14 residues long. Trimming removed 6 bases at V and 0 bases at J, with 11 bases between. Germline lookup yields CDR1 SQVTM and CDR2 ANQGSEA. CDR3 amino acids: CSVRDTATNEKLFF. CDR3 sequence (DNA): TGCAGCGTCCGGGACACTGCAACTAATGAAAAACTGTTTTTT.

This clone has more than one count but fewer than ten. The chain employs TRBV7-2 and TRBJ2-2; TRBD2 aligns across 8 bases. This CDR3 region has 16 residues. The V segment lost 1 base and the J segment 2 bases; nucleotides outside the gene matches: 3. The V gene's germline CDR1 is SGHTA and CDR2 FQGNSA. This chain's CDR3 is CASSLVAGGNTGELFF. CDR3 coding DNA: TGTGCCAGCAGCTTAGTGGCGGGGGGAAACACCGGGGAGCTGTTTTTT.

The V and J genes are TRBV5-1 and TRBJ2-3, with D possibly TRBD2 on 6 matching bases. V gave up 3 bases and J gave up 7 bases, with 9 bases separating them. Germline V gene lookup returns CDR1 SGHRS and CDR2 YFSETQ. This CDR3 comprises 12 residues. CDR3 sequence reads: CASSWDFYTQYF. CDR3 nucleotides: TGCGCCAGCAGCTGGGACTTTTATACGCAGTATTTT. Looking up the rest from reference TRBV5-1 and TRBJ2-3 gives the full variable domain: KAGVTQTPRYLIKTRGQQVTLSCSPISGHRSVSWYQQTPGQGLQFLFEYFSETQRNKGNFPGRFSGRQFSNSRSEMNVSTLELGDSALYLCASSWDFYTQYFGPGTRLTVL.

This clone was seen a single time. In nucleotides, the CDR3 is TGTGCCAGCAGCTCGCAAACCGGGACAGGGGTCAATGGCTACACCTTC. Its protein is CASSSQTGTGVNGYTF. This chain links TRBV7-2 with TRBJ1-2; 10 bases agree with TRBD1. Germline CDR1 and CDR2: SGHTA and FQGNSA. The CDR3 spans 16 residues. With 4 bases clipped from V and 6 bases from J, the junction kept 11 bases outside the gene matches.

This clone came up a few times. The CDR3 DNA follows: TGTGCCAGCAGTGCTCCGGGACAGGGGGATGGCTACACCTTC. Amino acid sequence: CASSAPGQGDGYTF. V gene TRBV27 combines with J gene TRBJ1-2, with 11 nucleotides matching TRBD1. The V gene end was trimmed by 5 bases and the J gene end by 6 bases; junction bases not matched to a gene: 5. The CDR3 sequence is 14 residues long. CDR1 and CDR2 from the germline V gene are MNHEY and SMNVEV (reference sequence).

This clone was seen only a few times. This rearrangement joins TRBV4-3 to TRBJ2-3, with D maybe TRBD2 (6 bases). The CDR3 totals 17 residues. CDR1 LGHNA and CDR2 YSLEER come from the germline V gene. The V gene lost 0 bases and the J gene lost 2 bases, with 15 bases spanning the gap. This CDR3 reads CASSQDGTGVYTDTQYF. CDR3 sequence (DNA): TGCGCCAGCAGCCAAGATGGGACGGGGGTTTACACAGATACGCAGTATTTT.

The chain couples TRBV6-6 to TRBJ2-7, with 7 bases aligning to TRBD1. Per the germline V gene, CDR1 is MNHNY and CDR2 is SVGAGI (reference sequence). The ends lost 4 bases at V and 0 bases at J; junction bases unmatched: 6. The CDR3 loop spans 15 amino acids. The CDR3 DNA reads as TGTGCCAGCAGTTCTCCGACAGGGCCCTCCTACGAGCAGTACTTC. This codes for CASSSPTGPSYEQYF.

The rearrangement joins TRBV19 to TRBJ1-3, with a weak D call TRBD1 (6 bases). The CDR3 covers 13 residues. Trimming shortened V by 4 bases and J by 7 bases, and 11 bases separated the two germline ends. CDR1 and CDR2 from the germline V gene are LNHDA and SQIVND (reference sequence). This CDR3 is CASSTRDINTIYF. CDR3 nucleotide sequence: TGTGCCAGTAGTACGAGGGACATTAACACCATATATTTT.

Only a few counts were recorded for this clone. The chain recombines TRBV7-9 with TRBJ1-2; TRBD1 might be the D (5 bases). This CDR3 region has 13 residues. Trimming shortened V by 6 bases and J by 4 bases, and 12 bases separated the two germline ends. Looked up from germline, CDR1 is SEHNR and CDR2 is FQNEAQ (reference sequence). CDR3 in amino acids: CASRGGLGYGYTF. The CDR3 region has the DNA TGTGCCAGCAGGGGGGGGTTGGGCTATGGCTACACCTTC.

A few counts support this clone. The chain carries TRBV2 and TRBJ2-5, with 8 bases matching TRBD2. J lost 2 bases, V lost 5 bases, and 7 bases had no gene match. The CDR3 consists of 15 residues. Germline CDR1 reads SNHLY; CDR2 reads FYNNEI. CDR3 DNA: TGTGCCAGCAGTCTGGCGGGGGGAGGGCAAGAGACCCAGTACTTC. Its translation: CASSLAGGGQETQYF.

The rearrangement joins TRBV29-1 to TRBJ1-1, with D maybe TRBD1 (6 bases). The V gene's germline CDR1 is SQVTM and CDR2 ANQGSEA. This CDR3 contains 14 residues. V lost 7 bases to trimming and J lost 3 bases, with 18 bases between them. The CDR3 protein is CSASPQGRDTEAFF. CDR3 nucleotides: TGCAGCGCGTCCCCCCAGGGGCGGGACACTGAAGCTTTCTTT.

This clone has more than one count but fewer than ten. J is TRBJ2-5 and V is TRBV7-8; 8 bases map to TRBD2. The CDR3 has 17 residues. Germline V lookup: CDR1 SGHVS, CDR2 FQNEAQ. Unmatched junction bases numbered 9, after V lost 2 bases and J lost 1 base. The CDR3, as DNA: TGTGCCAGCAGCTTACGGGCTAGCGGGTTCCCCCAAGAGACCCAGTACTTC. As protein: CASSLRASGFPQETQYF.